Listed below are T cell receptor beta chains from one sample, sequenced in a study of STAT5B mutations in CD4+ large granular lymphocyte leukemia. Assay: immunoSEQ multiplex PCR; the TCRdb copy retains only in-frame clones and omits some. The data show some 40,000 clones, with roughly 80% seen just once and approximately 0.3% held by the top ten. Material for sequencing was CD4+ T cells from blood buffy coats. Receptors originate from a human donor in good health. Each CDR3 is given with its conserved first and last residue. Part of the rows lack a size; the others show once, few, many or a class for expanded clones.

cdr3_aa | v_call | clone_size | j_call
CASSLQGVYGYTF | TRBV7-9 | . | TRBJ1-2
CASSTQQGSSYNEQFF | TRBV7-3 | . | TRBJ2-1
CASSSSLMANEQFF | TRBV5-6 | . | TRBJ2-1
CASSSPAGADGYTF | TRBV5-1 | few | TRBJ1-2
CAWAGDTDTQYF | TRBV30 | . | TRBJ2-3
CASSQDGGRRDTEAFF | TRBV4-1 | . | TRBJ1-1
CASSSIDQPQHF | TRBV7-9 | . | TRBJ1-5
CASSENIGRGVYEQFF | TRBV2 | . | TRBJ2-1
CASSQRTGDAFQVAGYTF | TRBV7-9 | . | TRBJ1-2
CASSEGGATNEKLFF | TRBV2 | once | TRBJ1-4
CASSLEGSGVGGYTF | TRBV5-1 | few | TRBJ1-2
CASSLGQENPYEQYF | TRBV7-2 | . | .
CASSPQGSGYTF | TRBV6-6 | . | TRBJ1-2
CASSYSGANEKLFF | TRBV6-5 | . | TRBJ1-4
CASSSAGSGEKLFF | TRBV27 | . | TRBJ1-4
CASSLGYNTYNEQFF | TRBV7-2 | . | TRBJ2-1
CASSPRAQGSRNTIYF | TRBV7-8 | . | TRBJ1-3
CASSVGLAGVNEQFF | TRBV9 | . | TRBJ2-1
CASSYQREGSTDTQYF | TRBV6-5 | . | TRBJ2-3
CASSDVGYYGYTF | TRBV6-1 | . | TRBJ1-2
CASSTSEENTEAFF | TRBV7-3 | . | TRBJ1-1
CASSLRREYNEQFF | TRBV7-2 | . | TRBJ2-1
CASREGAGYGYTF | TRBV6-5 | . | TRBJ1-2
CASSLGQGATRVYEQYF | TRBV5-4 | . | TRBJ2-7
CASSPREGWAKNIQYF | TRBV28 | . | TRBJ2-4
CASSLGPFEAFF | TRBV28 | once | TRBJ1-1
CAISESKGGNQPQHF | TRBV10-3 | . | TRBJ1-5
CAWTTRQNSNQPQHF | TRBV30 | . | TRBJ1-5
CASSLAPQDEETQYF | TRBV11-1 | . | TRBJ2-5
CASSRSGTDNSPLHF | TRBV5-6 | few | TRBJ1-6
CASGHRATGNTIYF | TRBV4-3 | . | TRBJ1-3
CASGLVRTWGLAGVSYNEQFF | TRBV12-5 | once | TRBJ2-1
CASSSDRYGYTF | TRBV27 | . | TRBJ1-2
CASSTYRDTQYF | TRBV19 | . | TRBJ2-3
CASSPDASRPEAFF | TRBV5-1 | . | TRBJ1-1
CASSPRPNEQFF | TRBV7-8 | . | TRBJ2-1
CASSYSREKLFF | TRBV6-6 | . | TRBJ1-4
CASSYRVSAENIQYF | TRBV6-5 | . | TRBJ2-4
CASSLEPGLAGGEQYF | TRBV18 | . | TRBJ2-7
CASTLKRGYEQYF | TRBV2 | . | TRBJ2-7